The clone carrying this TCR beta chain was seen only once. Its antigen is not identified. Assay used: immunoSEQ multiplex PCR; TCRdb lists only in-frame clones, some missing. The sample holds fewer than 120,000 clones, roughly nine tenths seen once. The data were taken from a study of T cell responses to AZD1222 COVID-19 vaccine. Study outcomes and limitations: Mostly white British, mostly female donors; authors suggested clonal diversity may be underestimated. Every sample of the repertoires postdated the peak T cell response. Just a handful of AZD1222 recipients were seropositive at baseline. The study found Spike-specific TCR breadth and depth rose after two AZD1222 doses.

Looked up from germline, CDR1 is SGHRS and CDR2 is YFSETQ. V was cut by 3 bases and J by 6 bases, with 13 bases left in between. This CDR3 has 13 amino acids. This clonotype was sampled from an adult in good health. The specimen was peripheral blood, collected on day 0 of AZD1222 vaccination. The rearrangement links TRBV5-1 to TRBJ2-7; weak D call: TRBD2 (6 bases). The CDR3 nucleotides are TGCGCCAGCAGCTGGGTTGTGGGGGGCGAGCAGTACTTC. This codes for CASSWVVGGEQYF. The entire variable domain, with the rest obtained from reference TRBV5-1 and TRBJ2-7, is as follows: KAGVTQTPRYLIKTRGQQVTLSCSPISGHRSVSWYQQTPGQGLQFLFEYFSETQRNKGNFPGRFSGRQFSNSRSEMNVSTLELGDSALYLCASSWVVGGEQYFGPGTRLTVT.